This T cell receptor (beta chain) was sequenced for a study of T and B cells in COVID-19 patients. General study results and limits: No sequencing was yet done of CD4+, regulatory or CD8+ subsets, or of SARS-CoV-2-responsive or tetramer+ sorted cells.

To note about this clonotype: Antigen unknown.

Multiplex PCR with BIOMED2 TRB-A/B primer pools amplified TRB rearrangements. Via MiXCR, TCRdb re-called the multiplex PCR reads, giving one row per CDR3 protein. The sample lists tens of thousands of distinct CDR3 sequences, around 30% occurring once. V lost 5 bases and J lost 3, with 17 bases in between. The germline V gene encodes CDR1 MNHEY and CDR2 SVGAGI. This CDR3 has 15 residues. Blood genomic DNA input for TRB amplification was about 250-500 ng. The rearrangement uses TRBV6-5 and TRBJ2-7, with D uncertain. The sequence derives from a human donor who had recovered from COVID-19. The sample taken for sequencing was blood. CDR3 loop: CASSARSAFNYEQYF. In DNA form, the CDR3 reads TGTGCCAGCAGTGCGAGGTCGGCCTTCAACTACGAGCAGTACTTC.